This T cell receptor (beta chain) came from a study of blood T cell repertoires in COVID-19. TCRdb's copy holds only in-frame clones and misses some; the assay was immunoSEQ multiplex PCR. The sample consists of about 92,000 clones, roughly 80% of them appearing once. The CDR3 extends over 12 amino acids. Germline loops: CDR1 SGDLS, CDR2 YYNGEE. Trimming cost V 0 bases and J 16 bases, with 14 bases left between them. This chain connects TRBV9 to TRBJ2-1; maybe TRBD2 (5 bases). The sequenced sample was peripheral blood. This receptor was identified in a man aged 50 to 60 who had recovered from COVID-19. CDR3 protein: CASSVEVGVIFF. Written as DNA, the CDR3 is TGTGCCAGCAGCGTAGAAGTGGGAGTAATCTTCTTC.